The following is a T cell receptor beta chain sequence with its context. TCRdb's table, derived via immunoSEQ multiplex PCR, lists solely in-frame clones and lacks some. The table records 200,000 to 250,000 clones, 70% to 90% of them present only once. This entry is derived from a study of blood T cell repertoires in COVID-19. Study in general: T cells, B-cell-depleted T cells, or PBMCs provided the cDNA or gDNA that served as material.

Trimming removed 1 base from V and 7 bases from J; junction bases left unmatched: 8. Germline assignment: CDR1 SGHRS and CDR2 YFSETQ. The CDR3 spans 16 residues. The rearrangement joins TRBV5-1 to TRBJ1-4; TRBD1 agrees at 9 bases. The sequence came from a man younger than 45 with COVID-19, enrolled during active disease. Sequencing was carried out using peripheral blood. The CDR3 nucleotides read TGCGCCAGCAGCTTGCTCGGACAGGGGATCGGTGAAAAACTGTTTTTT. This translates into CASSLLGQGIGEKLFF.